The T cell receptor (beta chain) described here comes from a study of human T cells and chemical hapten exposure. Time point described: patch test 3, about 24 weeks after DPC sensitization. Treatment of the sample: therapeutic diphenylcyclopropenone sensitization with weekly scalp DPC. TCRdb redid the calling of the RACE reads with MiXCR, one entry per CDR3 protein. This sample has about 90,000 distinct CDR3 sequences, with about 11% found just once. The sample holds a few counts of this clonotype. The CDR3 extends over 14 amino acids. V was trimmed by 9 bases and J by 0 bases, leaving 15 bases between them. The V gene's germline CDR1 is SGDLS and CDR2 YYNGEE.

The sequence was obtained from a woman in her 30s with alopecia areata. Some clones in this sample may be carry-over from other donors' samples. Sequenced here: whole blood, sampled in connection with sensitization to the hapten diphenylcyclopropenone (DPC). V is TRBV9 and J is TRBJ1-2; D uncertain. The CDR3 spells CAILVVPANYGYTF. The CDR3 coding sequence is TGTGCCATTCTGGTAGTACCTGCTAACTATGGCTACACCTTC.